This T cell receptor beta chain emerged from a study of cytomegalovirus exposure and HLA in healthy donors. Study-wide context: The 110 or so validation repertoires used the same platform as the 550 to 750 first-cohort repertoires, a later analysis reported. Study-wide results and limits: The study labeled 164 TCR beta chains cytomegalovirus-associated. The classifier, whose performance was assessed in both the original and validation cohorts, reportedly diagnosed cytomegalovirus status with high specificity and sensitivity. Among the CMV-associated chains, three were confirmed in vitro as specific for CMV antigens.

With regard to this clone: Its antigen is still unknown.

TCRdb's table, derived via immunoSEQ multiplex PCR, lists solely in-frame clones and lacks some. The data show roughly 130,000 clones, about 90% seen once. The V gene's germline CDR1 is LGHNT and CDR2 FRNRAP. The CDR3 runs to 13 residues. Trimming left V 5 bases short and J 6 bases short, with 14 bases between. Input material: PBMCs. The J gene is TRBJ2-7, the V gene TRBV12-5, with a weak D call TRBD2 (6 bases). This receptor was identified in a man younger than 40 in good health and CMV-seronegative. The CDR3 region has the DNA TGTGCTAGTGGTCACCCAGGAGGGTTCGAGCAGTACTTC. Protein sequence: CASGHPGGFEQYF.